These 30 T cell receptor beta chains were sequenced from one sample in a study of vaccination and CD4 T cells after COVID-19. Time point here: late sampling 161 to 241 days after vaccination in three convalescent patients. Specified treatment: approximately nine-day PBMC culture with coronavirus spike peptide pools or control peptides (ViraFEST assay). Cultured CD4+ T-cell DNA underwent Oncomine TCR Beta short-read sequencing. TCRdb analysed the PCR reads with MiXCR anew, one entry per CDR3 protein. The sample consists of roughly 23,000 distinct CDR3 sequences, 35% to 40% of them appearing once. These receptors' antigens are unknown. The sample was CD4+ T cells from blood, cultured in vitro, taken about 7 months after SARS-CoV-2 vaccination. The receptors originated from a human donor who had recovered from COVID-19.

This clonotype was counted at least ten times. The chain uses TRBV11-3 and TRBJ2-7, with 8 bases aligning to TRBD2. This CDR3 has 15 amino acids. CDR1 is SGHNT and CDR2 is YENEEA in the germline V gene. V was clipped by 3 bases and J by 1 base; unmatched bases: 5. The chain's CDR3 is CASSFLLAGSYEQYF. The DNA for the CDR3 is TGTGCCAGCAGCTTCTTGTTAGCGGGATCCTACGAGCAGTACTTC.

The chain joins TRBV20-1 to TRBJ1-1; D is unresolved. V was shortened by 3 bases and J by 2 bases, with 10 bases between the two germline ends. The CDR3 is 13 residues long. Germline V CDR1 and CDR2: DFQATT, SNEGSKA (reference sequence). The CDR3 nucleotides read TGCAGTGCTAGGGAGGACCTAAACACTGAAGCTTTCTTT. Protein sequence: CSAREDLNTEAFF.

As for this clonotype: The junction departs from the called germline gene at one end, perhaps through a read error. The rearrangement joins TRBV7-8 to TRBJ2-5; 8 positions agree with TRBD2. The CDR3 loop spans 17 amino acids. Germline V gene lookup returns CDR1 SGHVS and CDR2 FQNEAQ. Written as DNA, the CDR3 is TGTGCCAGCATCATCACCGAGGCTAGCGGGTCTAAAGAGGCCCAGTACTTC. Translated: CASIITEASGSKEAQYF.

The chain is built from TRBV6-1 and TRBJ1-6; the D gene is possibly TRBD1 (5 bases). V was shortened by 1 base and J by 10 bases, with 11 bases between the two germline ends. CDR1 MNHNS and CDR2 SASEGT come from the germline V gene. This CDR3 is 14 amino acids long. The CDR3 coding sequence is TGTGCCAGCAGTGAAGTCAGGGTTATGTCACCCCTCCACTTT. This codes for CASSEVRVMSPLHF.

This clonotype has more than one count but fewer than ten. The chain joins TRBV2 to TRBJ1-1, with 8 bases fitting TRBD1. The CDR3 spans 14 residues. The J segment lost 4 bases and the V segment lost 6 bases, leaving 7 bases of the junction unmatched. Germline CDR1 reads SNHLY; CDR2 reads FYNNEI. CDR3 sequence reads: CASRAGQGSTEAFF. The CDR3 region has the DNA TGTGCCAGCAGGGCCGGACAGGGAAGCACTGAAGCTTTCTTT.

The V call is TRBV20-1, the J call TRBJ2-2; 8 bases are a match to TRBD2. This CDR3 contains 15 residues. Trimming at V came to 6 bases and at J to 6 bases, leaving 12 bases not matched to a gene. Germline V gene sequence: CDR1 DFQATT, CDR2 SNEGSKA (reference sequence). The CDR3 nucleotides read TGCAGTGCAGAGAACAGACTAGCGAATCCCGGGGAGCTGTTTTTT. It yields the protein CSAENRLANPGELFF.

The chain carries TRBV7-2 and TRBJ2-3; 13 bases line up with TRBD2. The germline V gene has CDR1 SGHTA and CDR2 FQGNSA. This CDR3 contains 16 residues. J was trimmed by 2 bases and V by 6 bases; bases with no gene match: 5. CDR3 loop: CASSPTSGGYTDTQYF. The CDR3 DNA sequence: TGTGCCAGCAGTCCGACTAGCGGGGGGTACACAGATACGCAGTATTTT.

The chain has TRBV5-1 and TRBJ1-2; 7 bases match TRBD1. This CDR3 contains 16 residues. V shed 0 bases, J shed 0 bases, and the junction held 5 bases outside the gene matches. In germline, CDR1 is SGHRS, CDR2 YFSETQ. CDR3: CASSLGGQYSNYGYTF. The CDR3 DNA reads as TGCGCCAGCAGCTTGGGGGGACAGTATTCTAACTATGGCTACACCTTC.

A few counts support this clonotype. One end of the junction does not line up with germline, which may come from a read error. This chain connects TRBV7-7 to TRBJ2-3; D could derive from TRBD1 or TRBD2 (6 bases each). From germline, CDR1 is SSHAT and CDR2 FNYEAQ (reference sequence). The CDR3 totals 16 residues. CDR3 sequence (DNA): TGTGCTAGCAGACCCCGTTTGAATAGGGGGGTTGGGACGCAGTATTTT. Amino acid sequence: CASRPRLNRGVGTQYF.

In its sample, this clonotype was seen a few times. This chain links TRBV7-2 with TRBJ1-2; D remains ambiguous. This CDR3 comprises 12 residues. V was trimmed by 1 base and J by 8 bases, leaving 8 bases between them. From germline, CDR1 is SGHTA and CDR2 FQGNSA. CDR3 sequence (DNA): TGTGCCAGCAGCTTAGATGATCGCGGCTACACCTTC. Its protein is CASSLDDRGYTF. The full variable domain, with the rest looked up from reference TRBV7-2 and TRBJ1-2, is GAGVSQSPSNKVTEKGKDVELRCDPISGHTALYWYRQSLGQGLEFLIYFQGNSAPDKSGLPSDRFSAERTGGSVSTLTIQRTQQEDSAVYLCASSLDDRGYTFGSGTRLTVV.

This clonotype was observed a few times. CDR3 nucleotide sequence: TGTGCCAGCAGTGCCCGGGACAGATACAATGAGCAGTTCTTC. This codes for CASSARDRYNEQFF. The genes are TRBV6-1 and TRBJ2-1; 7 nucleotides agree with TRBD1. Trimming removed 4 bases from V and 4 bases from J; junction bases left unmatched: 4. Germline V gives CDR1 MNHNS, CDR2 SASEGT. This CDR3 contains 14 residues.

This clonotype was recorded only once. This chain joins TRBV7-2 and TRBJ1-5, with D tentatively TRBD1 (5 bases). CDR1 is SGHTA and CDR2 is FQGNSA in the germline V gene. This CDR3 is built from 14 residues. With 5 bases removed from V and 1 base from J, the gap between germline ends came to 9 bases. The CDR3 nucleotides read TGTACCAGCAGCGCGCAGGGAAGCAATCAGCCCCAGCATTTT. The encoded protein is CTSSAQGSNQPQHF.

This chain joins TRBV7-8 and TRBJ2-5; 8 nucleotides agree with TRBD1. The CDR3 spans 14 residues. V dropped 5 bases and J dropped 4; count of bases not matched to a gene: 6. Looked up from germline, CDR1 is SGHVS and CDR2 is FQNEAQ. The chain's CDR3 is CASSDRGRRETQYF. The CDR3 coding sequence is TGTGCCAGCAGCGACAGGGGACGGCGAGAGACCCAGTACTTC.

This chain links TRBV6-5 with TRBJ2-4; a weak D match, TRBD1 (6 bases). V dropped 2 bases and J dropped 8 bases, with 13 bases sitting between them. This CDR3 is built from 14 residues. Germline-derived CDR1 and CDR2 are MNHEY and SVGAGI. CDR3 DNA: TGTGCCAGCAGTTACGGGGGCCCTTCCTACATTCAGTACTTC. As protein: CASSYGGPSYIQYF.

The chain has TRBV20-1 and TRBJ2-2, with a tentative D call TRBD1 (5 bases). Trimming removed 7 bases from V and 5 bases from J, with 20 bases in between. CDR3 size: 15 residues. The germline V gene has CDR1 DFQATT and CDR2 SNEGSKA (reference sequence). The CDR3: CSVPLGQGGTGELFF. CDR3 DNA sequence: TGCAGTGTTCCTCTCGGGCAGGGTGGAACCGGGGAGCTGTTTTTT.

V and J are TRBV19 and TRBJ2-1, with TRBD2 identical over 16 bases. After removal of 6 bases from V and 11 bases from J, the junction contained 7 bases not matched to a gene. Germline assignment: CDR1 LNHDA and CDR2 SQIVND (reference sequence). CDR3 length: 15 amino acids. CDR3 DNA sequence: TGTGCCAGTAGCACCGGGACTAGCGGGGGGGGGAAGCAGTTCTTC. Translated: CASSTGTSGGGKQFF.

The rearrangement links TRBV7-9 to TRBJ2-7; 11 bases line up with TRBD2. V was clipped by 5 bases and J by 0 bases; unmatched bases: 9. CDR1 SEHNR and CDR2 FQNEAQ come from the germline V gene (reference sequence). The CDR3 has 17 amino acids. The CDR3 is CASSRLEGTSGSYEQYF. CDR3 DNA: TGTGCCAGCAGCCGGCTAGAGGGGACTAGCGGCTCCTACGAGCAGTACTTC.

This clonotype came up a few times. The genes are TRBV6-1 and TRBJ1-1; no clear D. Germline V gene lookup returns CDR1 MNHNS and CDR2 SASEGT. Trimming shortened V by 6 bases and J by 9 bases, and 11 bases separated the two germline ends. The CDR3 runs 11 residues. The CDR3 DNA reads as TGTGCCAGCAGCAGTACAGCTAAAGCTTTCTTT. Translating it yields CASSSTAKAFF.

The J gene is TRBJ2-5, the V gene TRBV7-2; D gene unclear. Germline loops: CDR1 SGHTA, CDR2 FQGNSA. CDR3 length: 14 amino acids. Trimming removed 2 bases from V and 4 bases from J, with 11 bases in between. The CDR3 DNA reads TGTGCCAGCAGCTTAAGTCAGGTTCCAGAGACCCAGTACTTC. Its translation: CASSLSQVPETQYF.

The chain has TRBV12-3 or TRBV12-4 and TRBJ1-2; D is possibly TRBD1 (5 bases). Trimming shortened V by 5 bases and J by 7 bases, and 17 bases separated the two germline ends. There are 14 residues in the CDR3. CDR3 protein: CASSPRRGVGGYTF. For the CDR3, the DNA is TGTGCCAGCAGTCCCCGGCGGGGGGTGGGTGGCTACACCTTC.

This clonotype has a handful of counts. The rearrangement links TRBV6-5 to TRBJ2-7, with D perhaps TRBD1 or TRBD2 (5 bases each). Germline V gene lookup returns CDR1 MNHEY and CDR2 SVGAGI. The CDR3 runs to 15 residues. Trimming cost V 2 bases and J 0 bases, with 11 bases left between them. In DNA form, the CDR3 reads TGTGCCAGCAGTTACGGGGGACCTTTCTCCTACGAGCAGTACTTC. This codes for CASSYGGPFSYEQYF.

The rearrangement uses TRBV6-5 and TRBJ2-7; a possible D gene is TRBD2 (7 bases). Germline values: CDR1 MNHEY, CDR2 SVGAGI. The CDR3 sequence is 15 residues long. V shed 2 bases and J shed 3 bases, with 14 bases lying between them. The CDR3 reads CASSYGGGRYYEQYF. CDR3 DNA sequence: TGTGCCAGCAGTTACGGGGGGGGCAGATACTACGAGCAGTACTTC.

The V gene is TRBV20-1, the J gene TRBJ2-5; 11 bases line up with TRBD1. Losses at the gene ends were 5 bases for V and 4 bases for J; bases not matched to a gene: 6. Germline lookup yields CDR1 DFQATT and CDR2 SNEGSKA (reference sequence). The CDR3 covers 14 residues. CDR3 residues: CSAYTGTGGETQYF. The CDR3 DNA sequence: TGCAGTGCTTACACCGGGACAGGGGGAGAGACCCAGTACTTC.

CDR3 coding DNA: TGCAGTGCCCGGGTAGCTAGCTATGGCTACACCTTC. This translates into CSARVASYGYTF. The chain recombines TRBV20-1 with TRBJ1-2, with D unclear. V was cut by 6 bases and J by 4 bases, with 12 bases left in between. The CDR3 contains 12 residues. Germline V gene lookup returns CDR1 DFQATT and CDR2 SNEGSKA (reference sequence).

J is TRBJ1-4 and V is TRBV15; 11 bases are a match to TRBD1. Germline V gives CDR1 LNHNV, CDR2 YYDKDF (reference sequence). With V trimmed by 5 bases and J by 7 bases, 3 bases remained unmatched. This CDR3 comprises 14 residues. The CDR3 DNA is TGTGCCACCAGCTGGACAGGGGGCGGTGAAAAACTGTTTTTT. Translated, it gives CATSWTGGGEKLFF.

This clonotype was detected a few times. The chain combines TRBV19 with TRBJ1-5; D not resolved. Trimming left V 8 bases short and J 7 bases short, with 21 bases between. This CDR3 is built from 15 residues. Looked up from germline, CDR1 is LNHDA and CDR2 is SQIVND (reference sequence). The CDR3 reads CASYNRASLGQPQHF. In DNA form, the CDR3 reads TGTGCCAGTTACAACCGGGCCTCCCTTGGGCAGCCCCAGCATTTT.

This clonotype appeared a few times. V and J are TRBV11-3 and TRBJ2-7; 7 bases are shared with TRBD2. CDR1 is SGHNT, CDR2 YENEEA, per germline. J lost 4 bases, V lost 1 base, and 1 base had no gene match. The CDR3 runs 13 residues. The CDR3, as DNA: TGTGCCAGCAGCTTAGGGCGGGAGTACGAGCAGTACTTC. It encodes CASSLGREYEQYF.

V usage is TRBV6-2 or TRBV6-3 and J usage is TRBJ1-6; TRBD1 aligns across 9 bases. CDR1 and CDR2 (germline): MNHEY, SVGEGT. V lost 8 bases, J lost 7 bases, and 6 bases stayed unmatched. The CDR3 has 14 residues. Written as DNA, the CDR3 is TGTGCCAGCTCCCGGACAGGGGAGAATTCACCCCTCCACTTT. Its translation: CASSRTGENSPLHF.

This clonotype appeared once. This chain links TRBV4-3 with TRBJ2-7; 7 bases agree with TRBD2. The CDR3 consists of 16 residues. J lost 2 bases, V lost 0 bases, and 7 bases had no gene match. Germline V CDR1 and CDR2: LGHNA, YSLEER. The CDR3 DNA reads TGCGCCAGCAGCCAAGAGGTGGTGGGAGGGACCTACGAGCAGTACTTC. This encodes CASSQEVVGGTYEQYF.

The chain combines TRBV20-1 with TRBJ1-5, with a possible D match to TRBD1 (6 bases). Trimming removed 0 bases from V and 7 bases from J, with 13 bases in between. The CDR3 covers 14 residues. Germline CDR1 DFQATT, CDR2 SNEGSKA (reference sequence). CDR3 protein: CSARDRDRIQPQHF. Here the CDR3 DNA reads TGCAGTGCTAGAGATCGAGACAGGATCCAGCCCCAGCATTTT.